Sequencing of this TCR beta chain was carried out in a study of cytomegalovirus exposure and HLA in healthy donors. This clone was seen just once. Its antigen is unidentified. The CDR3 loop spans 15 amino acids. Germline loops: CDR1 MNHEY, CDR2 SVGAGI. Trimming removed 2 bases from V and 1 base from J, with 11 bases in between. Regarding the study as a whole: Whilst most TCR sequences proved rare, a subset of public TCRs occurred across many donors.

Only in-frame clones appear in the TCRdb table, and some are missing; sequencing was by immunoSEQ multiplex PCR. The table includes roughly 71,000 clones, roughly 92% detected once. This clonotype was sampled from a woman aged 18-29 years in good health and CMV-seronegative. The rearrangement uses TRBV6-5 and TRBJ1-2; tentative D call: TRBD1 (5 bases). Material for sequencing was PBMCs. The CDR3 spells CASSYKEGSNYGYTF. Here the CDR3 DNA reads TGTGCCAGCAGTTACAAGGAGGGGAGTAACTATGGCTACACCTTC.